This is a list of T cell receptor beta chains from one sample in a study of shared clonotypes between healthy human individuals. Some clones are missing from TCRdb's copy, which holds only in-frame ones; the method was immunoSEQ multiplex PCR. The table lists 490,000 or so clones, approximately 80% of them singletons, with 10% to 15% in the top ten. Sample: PBMCs. These receptors originate from a middle-aged woman in good health. Some clones in this sample may be carry-over from other donors' samples. Both conserved end residues are part of each CDR3. D genes are given only for firm matches. Clone size is given for some rows only: seen once, a few or many times, or a class if the clone is expanded.

D gene	V gene	J gene	clone size	CDR3 protein	CDR3 DNA
NA	TRBV5-4	TRBJ1-3	NA	CASSPRAGTYSGNTIYF	TGTGCCAGCAGCCCGCGAGCGGGGACCTACTCTGGAAACACCATATATTTT
NA	TRBV9	TRBJ2-1	NA	CASTTGQSSYNEQFF	TGTGCCAGCACCACAGGGCAGAGCTCCTACAATGAGCAGTTCTTC
TRBD1	TRBV19	TRBJ1-4	few	CASSTTGTNEKLFF	TGTGCCAGTAGTACGACAGGGACGAATGAAAAACTGTTTTTT
NA	TRBV28	TRBJ2-6	NA	CASSLRAIGGRANVLTF	TGTGCCAGCAGTTTGCGGGCGATCGGGGGCCGGGCCAACGTCCTGACTTTC
TRBD1	TRBV2	TRBJ1-2	NA	CASSKQGAGGYTF	TGTGCCAGCAGCAAACAGGGGGCTGGTGGCTACACCTTC
TRBD2	TRBV6-5	TRBJ2-2	few	CASSYTLAGGTGELFF	TGTGCCAGCAGTTACACGCTAGCGGGGGGCACCGGGGAGCTGTTTTTT
NA	TRBV4-3	TRBJ1-1	NA	CASSRQWGESAEAFF	TGCGCCAGCAGCCGACAGTGGGGGGAGAGCGCTGAAGCTTTCTTT
NA	TRBV19	TRBJ2-6	NA	CASSITIRGAGANVLTF	TGTGCCAGTAGTATCACTATCCGGGGGGCCGGGGCCAACGTCCTGACTTTC
TRBD2	TRBV2	TRBJ2-7	NA	CASTGTSGESSYEQYF	TGTGCCAGCACTGGGACTAGCGGTGAGAGCTCCTACGAGCAGTACTTC
NA	TRBV7-2	TRBJ2-7	NA	CASSLGYPSGSVPYEQYF	TGTGCCAGCAGCTTAGGATACCCTTCGGGTAGCGTCCCCTACGAGCAGTACTTC
NA	TRBV7-2	TRBJ2-3	NA	CASSSAGGTDTQYF	TGTGCCAGCAGCTCCGCGGGTGGCACAGATACGCAGTATTTT
TRBD2	TRBV6-5	TRBJ2-7	NA	CASSYSRGRVGEQYF	TGTGCCAGCAGTTACTCGAGAGGGAGGGTCGGCGAGCAGTACTTC
TRBD1	TRBV30	TRBJ1-1	many	CAWSVQGDEAFF	TGTGCCTGGAGTGTACAGGGGGATGAAGCTTTCTTT
NA	TRBV6-5	TRBJ2-3	NA	CASSRGTHTDTQYF	TGTGCCAGCAGTAGAGGGACACACACAGATACGCAGTATTTT
NA	TRBV27	TRBJ2-7	NA	CAVSPGQSYEQYF	TGTGCCGTCTCTCCGGGACAATCCTACGAGCAGTACTTC
NA	TRBV4-2	TRBJ1-5	NA	CASSQGFGQPQHF	TGTGCCAGCAGCCAAGGATTTGGTCAGCCCCAGCATTTT
TRBD1	TRBV29-1	TRBJ1-1	once	CSADRGIMNTEAFF	TGCAGCGCGGACAGGGGGATTATGAACACTGAGGCTTTCTTT
TRBD2	TRBV28	TRBJ2-3	NA	CASSFLAGADTQYF	TGTGCCAGCAGTTTCCTAGCGGGAGCAGATACGCAGTATTTT
TRBD2	TRBV7-8	TRBJ2-7	once	CASSPSRGLIYEQYF	TGTGCCAGCAGCCCAAGCCGGGGACTAATCTACGAGCAGTACTTC
TRBD1	TRBV29-1	TRBJ2-7	NA	CSVTDRGLDEQYF	TGCAGCGTGACGGACAGGGGGCTAGACGAGCAGTACTTC
NA	TRBV29-1	TRBJ1-2	NA	CSVVASGYTF	TGCAGCGTTGTGGCCAGTGGCTACACCTTC
TRBD2	TRBV29-1	TRBJ2-5	many	CSVELAGGETQYF	TGCAGCGTGGAACTAGCGGGAGGGGAGACCCAGTACTTC
TRBD1	TRBV28	TRBJ1-5	once	CASSLWATVDRALQHF	TGTGCCAGCAGTTTATGGGCAACGGTCGACAGGGCCCTCCAGCATTTT
NA	TRBV7-9	TRBJ2-7	NA	CASSLYDEQYF	TGTGCCAGCAGCTTATACGACGAGCAGTACTTC
TRBD1	TRBV30	TRBJ1-5	few	CAWSAGGPQHF	TGTGCCTGGAGCGCAGGGGGGCCCCAGCATTTT
NA	TRBV6-6	TRBJ2-7	NA	CASSPYRAMFYEQYF	TGTGCCAGCAGTCCCTACAGGGCCATGTTCTACGAGCAGTACTTC
NA	TRBV7-6	TRBJ2-2	NA	CASSLAQGSAGELFF	TGTGCCAGCAGCTTGGCGCAGGGGTCGGCCGGGGAGCTGTTTTTT
TRBD2	TRBV27	TRBJ2-1	NA	CASSLAPLAGGEQFF	TGTGCCAGCAGTTTAGCCCCCCTAGCGGGTGGTGAGCAGTTCTTC
NA	TRBV4-1	TRBJ2-1	NA	CASSQVGNEQFF	TGCGCCAGCAGCCAGGTAGGCAATGAGCAGTTCTTC
TRBD1	TRBV19	TRBJ1-2	few	CASGTGGSGGYTF	TGTGCCAGTGGGACAGGGGGCTCGGGTGGCTACACCTTC
NA	TRBV19	TRBJ1-2	NA	CASSIVGINYGYTF	TGTGCCAGTAGTATAGTTGGGATTAACTATGGCTACACCTTC
NA	TRBV7-8	TRBJ2-7	few	CASSLGGTQDEQYF	TGTGCCAGCAGCTTAGGGGGGACTCAAGACGAGCAGTACTTC
TRBD2	TRBV5-8	TRBJ2-3	NA	CASSLVAGGGTDTQYF	TGTGCCAGCAGCTTGGTAGCGGGAGGGGGCACAGATACGCAGTATTTT
NA	TRBV29-1	TRBJ2-2	NA	CSVGGPYTGELFF	TGCAGCGTGGGGGGGCCCTACACCGGGGAGCTGTTTTTT
TRBD2	TRBV6-4	TRBJ2-3	many	CASSPTSGTIDTQYF	TGTGCCAGCAGTCCAACTAGCGGGACCATAGATACGCAGTATTTT
TRBD1	TRBV5-4	TRBJ1-2	NA	CASSLKDRAEDGYTF	TGTGCCAGCAGCCTCAAGGACAGGGCGGAGGATGGCTACACCTTC
NA	TRBV5-4	TRBJ2-3	NA	CASSLRQGGTQYF	TGTGCCAGCAGCCTCCGACAGGGAGGTACGCAGTATTTT
NA	TRBV27	TRBJ2-6	NA	CASSFHRGGGSGANVLTF	TGTGCCAGCAGTTTCCACAGGGGAGGGGGGTCTGGGGCCAACGTCCTGACTTTC
NA	TRBV14	TRBJ2-7	NA	CASSQDLRSEQYF	TGTGCCAGCAGCCAAGATCTACGGTCCGAGCAGTACTTC
TRBD2	TRBV9	TRBJ2-1	NA	CASSVGSLAGGNEQFF	TGTGCCAGCAGCGTAGGGTCCCTAGCGGGAGGGAATGAGCAGTTCTTC
TRBD2	TRBV28	TRBJ2-1	NA	CASSSTSARGYNEQFF	TGTGCCAGCAGTTCGACTAGCGCTAGAGGATACAATGAGCAGTTCTTC